These T cell receptor beta chains were read from a single sample in a study of response to subunit inactivated influenza vaccine. MiXCR, run by TCRdb on the RT-PCR reads, gives a single entry per CDR3 protein. The sample holds about 530,000 distinct CDR3 sequences, 10% to 15% seen once. The sequencing used PBMCs from blood, collected roughly 47 days after vaccination. The source of these receptors is a man in his fifties or sixties who received an inactivated influenza vaccine. The CDR3 runs from the conserved cysteine through the conserved F or W. The D gene is left open where the match is weak. Clone size appears in some rows only: once, few, many, or a class for an expanded clone.

V: TRBV20-1; size: few; J: TRBJ2-5; D: .; CDR3: CSATGGSQETQYF; DNA: TGCAGTGCTACTGGAGGGAGCCAAGAGACCCAGTACTTC
V: TRBV7-9; size: .; J: TRBJ2-1; D: .; CDR3: CASSLAMWISRNEQFF; DNA: TGTGCCAGCAGCCTAGCTATGTGGATTAGTCGGAATGAGCAGTTCTTC
V: TRBV20-1; size: few; J: TRBJ1-5; D: .; CDR3: CSARVHGSRNQPQHF; DNA: TGCAGTGCTAGAGTTCATGGCAGCCGAAATCAGCCCCAGCATTTT
V: TRBV20-1; size: many; J: TRBJ2-1; D: TRBD2; CDR3: CSARDLAGGYNEQFF; DNA: TGCAGTGCTAGAGACCTAGCGGGAGGCTACAATGAGCAGTTCTTC
V: TRBV6-1; size: few; J: TRBJ1-1; D: TRBD1; CDR3: CASREPGQGAGTEAFF; DNA: TGTGCCAGCAGGGAGCCGGGACAGGGGGCGGGCACTGAAGCTTTCTTT
V: TRBV28; size: .; J: TRBJ2-1; D: TRBD2; CDR3: CASTVTGGRALWEQFF; DNA: TGTGCCAGCACCGTCACAGGCGGGAGGGCCCTATGGGAGCAGTTCTTC
V: TRBV25-1; size: few; J: TRBJ2-7; D: .; CDR3: CASSELGSYEQYF; DNA: TGTGCCAGCAGTGAATTAGGCAGCTACGAGCAGTACTTC
V: TRBV29-1; size: .; J: TRBJ2-2; D: .; CDR3: CSVELRVQGNTGELFF; DNA: TGCAGCGTTGAATTAAGGGTACAGGGGAACACCGGGGAGCTGTTTTTT
V: TRBV7-9; size: .; J: TRBJ2-6; D: .; CDR3: CASSPGSGSGANVLTF; DNA: TGTGCCAGCAGCCCAGGTAGTGGCTCTGGGGCCAACGTCCTGACTTTC
V: TRBV27; size: few; J: TRBJ2-1; D: TRBD2; CDR3: CASSLIGGLAGGNEQFF; DNA: TGTGCCAGCAGTTTGATTGGGGGGCTAGCGGGAGGAAATGAGCAGTTCTTC
V: TRBV12-3/TRBV12-4; size: many; J: TRBJ2-2; D: .; CDR3: CASRDRRGTGELFF; DNA: TGTGCCAGCAGAGACAGAAGGGGCACCGGGGAGCTGTTTTTT
V: TRBV7-9; size: .; J: TRBJ2-7; D: TRBD2; CDR3: CASDGTSGGYEQYF; DNA: TGTGCCAGCGACGGGACTAGCGGGGGCTACGAGCAGTACTTC
V: TRBV12-2; size: .; J: TRBJ1-1; D: .; CDR3: CASRLCTRGTEAFF; DNA: TGTGCAAGTCGCTTATGTACACGGGGCACTGAAGCTTTCTTT
V: TRBV28; size: .; J: TRBJ2-4; D: .; CDR3: CASSPPGGASNSNIQYF; DNA: TGTGCCAGCAGCCCCCCCGGAGGGGCGAGTAATTCAAACATTCAGTACTTC
V: TRBV30; size: .; J: TRBJ1-2; D: .; CDR3: CAWMYSSNYGYTF; DNA: TGTGCCTGGATGTACTCCAGTAACTATGGCTACACCTTC
V: TRBV15; size: few; J: TRBJ1-6; D: .; CDR3: CATSRTGSNSPLHF; DNA: TGTGCCACCAGCAGAACAGGGAGTAATTCACCCCTCCACTTT
V: TRBV12-5; size: few; J: TRBJ2-2; D: TRBD2; CDR3: CASAPALAGPNTGELFF; DNA: TGTGCTAGTGCCCCGGCACTAGCGGGACCAAACACCGGGGAGCTGTTTTTT
V: TRBV30; size: .; J: TRBJ2-5; D: .; CDR3: CAWSVGRVPETQYF; DNA: TGTGCCTGGAGTGTAGGTCGCGTTCCAGAGACCCAGTACTTC
V: TRBV14; size: few; J: TRBJ2-7; D: .; CDR3: CASSQFHYEQYF; DNA: TGTGCCAGCAGCCAATTCCACTACGAGCAGTACTTC
V: TRBV18; size: .; J: TRBJ2-5; D: TRBD1; CDR3: CASSSRQGEYETQYF; DNA: TGTGCCAGCTCATCAAGACAGGGGGAATACGAGACCCAGTACTTC
V: TRBV4-2; size: .; J: TRBJ2-1; D: TRBD2; CDR3: CASSQDLRGAVWNEQFF; DNA: TGTGCCAGCAGCCAAGATCTGCGGGGGGCGGTCTGGAATGAGCAGTTCTTC
V: TRBV12-3/TRBV12-4; size: many; J: TRBJ2-3; D: .; CDR3: CASTPSTDTQYF; DNA: TGTGCCAGCACCCCGAGCACAGATACGCAGTATTTT
V: TRBV12-3/TRBV12-4; size: .; J: TRBJ2-1; D: .; CDR3: CASSQSGEQFF; DNA: TGTGCCAGCAGCCAGAGCGGTGAGCAGTTCTTC
V: TRBV27; size: many; J: TRBJ2-3; D: TRBD2; CDR3: CASSKTSGITDTQYF; DNA: TGTGCCAGCAGTAAGACTAGCGGGATCACAGATACGCAGTATTTT
V: TRBV20-1; size: few; J: TRBJ1-1; D: TRBD1; CDR3: CSAQYAGTGREAFF; DNA: TGCAGTGCGCAATACGCCGGGACAGGGAGGGAAGCTTTCTTT
V: TRBV12-3/TRBV12-4; size: many; J: TRBJ2-1; D: TRBD1; CDR3: CASSLTGGLGNEQFF; DNA: TGTGCCAGCAGTTTAACAGGGGGCCTAGGCAATGAGCAGTTCTTC
V: TRBV24-1; size: few; J: TRBJ2-3; D: TRBD2; CDR3: CATSDPLAADTDTQYF; DNA: TGTGCCACCAGTGATCCTCTAGCGGCCGACACAGATACGCAGTATTTT
V: TRBV5-6; size: many; J: TRBJ1-2; D: TRBD1; CDR3: CASSPGGTVYGYTF; DNA: TGTGCCAGCAGTCCCGGCGGGACAGTATATGGCTACACCTTC
V: TRBV29-1; size: many; J: TRBJ1-4; D: .; CDR3: CSVGGRFNEKLFF; DNA: TGCAGCGTTGGGGGACGGTTTAATGAAAAACTGTTTTTT
V: TRBV12-3/TRBV12-4; size: .; J: TRBJ1-5; D: .; CDR3: CASRTERANQPQHF; DNA: TGTGCCAGCAGAACCGAGAGGGCAAATCAGCCCCAGCATTTT
V: TRBV10-3; size: few; J: TRBJ2-3; D: .; CDR3: CAIKRSRGADTQYF; DNA: TGTGCCATCAAGAGGTCCAGAGGGGCAGATACGCAGTATTTT
V: TRBV7-8; size: few; J: TRBJ2-5; D: .; CDR3: CASSYKTRVETQYF; DNA: TGTGCCAGCAGCTATAAGACTAGGGTGGAGACCCAGTACTTC
V: TRBV7-2; size: few; J: TRBJ2-7; D: TRBD2; CDR3: CASSRGLAEKGEQYF; DNA: TGTGCCAGCAGCCGCGGACTAGCGGAAAAGGGTGAGCAGTACTTC
V: TRBV5-1; size: .; J: TRBJ2-5; D: .; CDR3: CASSLSRAAQYF; DNA: TGCGCCAGCAGCTTGTCACGGGCCGCCCAGTACTTC
V: TRBV11-2; size: .; J: TRBJ1-4; D: .; CDR3: CASSLDWGWGSNNEKLFF; DNA: TGTGCCAGCAGCTTAGATTGGGGGTGGGGATCCAACAATGAAAAACTGTTTTTT
V: TRBV5-1; size: .; J: TRBJ2-1; D: TRBD2; CDR3: CASSWGDGSGGPYNEQFF; DNA: TGCGCCAGCAGCTGGGGGGATGGTAGCGGGGGGCCCTACAATGAGCAGTTCTTC
V: TRBV4-3; size: .; J: TRBJ2-5; D: .; CDR3: CASSQDAAKTQYF; DNA: TGCGCCAGCAGCCAAGATGCAGCCAAGACCCAGTACTTC
V: TRBV5-1; size: many; J: TRBJ1-6; D: .; CDR3: CASSLAGREVSPLHF; DNA: TGCGCCAGCAGCTTGGCGGGCAGGGAGGTTTCACCCCTCCACTTT
V: TRBV12-3/TRBV12-4; size: many; J: TRBJ1-6; D: TRBD1; CDR3: CASSLGGGGSPLHF; DNA: TGTGCCAGCAGTTTAGGAGGGGGCGGTTCACCCCTCCACTTT
V: TRBV7-2; size: few; J: TRBJ1-1; D: TRBD1; CDR3: CASSLAGRGLEAFF; DNA: TGTGCCAGCAGCTTAGCGGGCAGGGGGCTCGAAGCTTTCTTT
V: TRBV6-1; size: .; J: TRBJ2-7; D: TRBD2; CDR3: CASSELAGGPYEQYF; DNA: TGTGCCAGCAGTGAGCTAGCGGGAGGGCCGTACGAGCAGTACTTC
V: TRBV9; size: few; J: TRBJ2-3; D: TRBD2; CDR3: CASSVVSGGLADTQYF; DNA: TGTGCCAGCAGCGTAGTTTCAGGGGGACTAGCGGATACGCAGTATTTT
V: TRBV6-5; size: few; J: TRBJ2-7; D: .; CDR3: CASSYRPTAGWGREQYF; DNA: TGTGCCAGCAGTTACCGACCGACGGCGGGCTGGGGACGCGAGCAGTACTTC
V: TRBV28; size: few; J: TRBJ2-3; D: TRBD1; CDR3: CASSGRDSITDTQYF; DNA: TGTGCCAGCAGTGGACGGGACAGCATCACAGATACGCAGTATTTT
V: TRBV28; size: .; J: TRBJ2-3; D: .; CDR3: CASSSLQTPWTPPSTDTQYF; DNA: TGTGCCAGCAGTTCGCTACAAACCCCCTGGACTCCCCCTAGCACAGATACGCAGTATTTT
V: TRBV2; size: .; J: TRBJ2-2; D: TRBD1; CDR3: CAGGDRGDTGELFF; DNA: TGTGCCGGAGGGGACAGGGGGGACACCGGGGAGCTGTTTTTT
V: TRBV19; size: .; J: TRBJ1-2; D: .; CDR3: CASSMGSNYGYTF; DNA: TGTGCCAGTAGTATGGGGAGCAACTATGGCTACACCTTC
V: TRBV10-3; size: few; J: TRBJ2-3; D: TRBD2; CDR3: CAISDGGGPLDTQYF; DNA: TGTGCCATCAGTGACGGGGGAGGGCCTTTAGATACGCAGTATTTT
V: TRBV6-5; size: .; J: TRBJ2-1; D: TRBD2; CDR3: CASSYATGTTYNEQFF; DNA: TGTGCCAGCAGTTACGCCACCGGGACTACATACAATGAGCAGTTCTTC
V: TRBV2; size: few; J: TRBJ2-7; D: .; CDR3: CASSQLTISYEQYF; DNA: TGTGCCAGCAGTCAGCTGACGATTTCCTACGAGCAGTACTTC
V: TRBV19; size: once; J: TRBJ2-5; D: .; CDR3: CASSPGVFQETQYF; DNA: TGTGCCAGTTCTCCAGGGGTCTTCCAAGAGACCCAGTACTTC